A selection of T cell receptor beta chains follows, all from one sample in a study of blood T cell repertoires in COVID-19. Some clones are missing from TCRdb's copy, which holds only in-frame ones; the method was immunoSEQ multiplex PCR. The sample records about 190,000 clones, around 85% being singletons. The sample comprised PBMCs or T cells enriched from blood (not recorded which). These receptors were taken from a woman aged 25 to 39 who had recovered from COVID-19. Both conserved end residues are part of each CDR3. The D gene is left open where the match is weak. A clone size is listed for some rows: how often the clone was seen (once, few, many), or a class if it is expanded.

D gene: -
V gene: TRBV6-1
J gene: TRBJ2-7
clone size: -
CDR3 DNA: TGTGCCAGCAGGGAACCCCACGGCAGGGTCATCTTCTACGAGCAGTACTTC
CDR3 protein: CASREPHGRVIFYEQYF

D gene: TRBD1
V gene: TRBV7-9
J gene: TRBJ1-2
clone size: once
CDR3 DNA: TGTGCCAGCAGCTCGGGACAGGACTATGGCTACACCTTC
CDR3 protein: CASSSGQDYGYTF

D gene: -
V gene: TRBV11-2
J gene: TRBJ1-6
clone size: -
CDR3 DNA: TGTGCCAGCAGCTTGACAGTCTATAATTCACCCCTCCACTTT
CDR3 protein: CASSLTVYNSPLHF

D gene: -
V gene: TRBV9
J gene: TRBJ2-7
clone size: -
CDR3 DNA: TGTGCCAGCAGCGCCCACGGGGGCGAGCAGTACTTC
CDR3 protein: CASSAHGGEQYF

D gene: -
V gene: TRBV6-1
J gene: TRBJ1-2
clone size: few
CDR3 DNA: TGTGCCAGCAGTGAAGGGCCGGGAGCCCGCTATGGCTACACCTTC
CDR3 protein: CASSEGPGARYGYTF

D gene: TRBD1
V gene: TRBV4-2
J gene: TRBJ2-1
clone size: -
CDR3 DNA: TGTGCCAGCAGCCAAGAGCCAAGGGGGCACGAGCAGTTCTTC
CDR3 protein: CASSQEPRGHEQFF

D gene: -
V gene: TRBV6-5
J gene: TRBJ1-5
clone size: once
CDR3 DNA: TGTGCCAGCAGTTACGGGAGGGGTCAGCCCCAGCATTTT
CDR3 protein: CASSYGRGQPQHF

D gene: -
V gene: TRBV7-2
J gene: TRBJ1-2
clone size: -
CDR3 DNA: TGTGCCAGCAGCTTAGGTACGGGGGACCTATATGGCTACACCTTC
CDR3 protein: CASSLGTGDLYGYTF

D gene: TRBD1
V gene: TRBV19
J gene: TRBJ2-7
clone size: -
CDR3 DNA: TGTGCCAGTAGTATATTCGGGACAGGGGATGGGGAGCAGTACTTC
CDR3 protein: CASSIFGTGDGEQYF

D gene: TRBD2
V gene: TRBV3-1/TRBV3-2
J gene: TRBJ2-7
clone size: -
CDR3 DNA: TGTGCCAGCAGTTCCCTAGCGGGAGCGTTTCACGAGCAGTACTTC
CDR3 protein: CASSSLAGAFHEQYF

D gene: -
V gene: TRBV9
J gene: TRBJ2-1
clone size: -
CDR3 DNA: TGTGCCAGCAGCGTAGAAGTGAGCTTCCCCCTTGATGAGCAGTTCTTC
CDR3 protein: CASSVEVSFPLDEQFF

D gene: TRBD1
V gene: TRBV7-7
J gene: TRBJ1-1
clone size: once
CDR3 DNA: TGTGCTAGCAGTCCACAACTGGGACAGGGAACGAACACTGAAGCTTTCTTT
CDR3 protein: CASSPQLGQGTNTEAFF

D gene: -
V gene: TRBV2
J gene: TRBJ1-5
clone size: -
CDR3 DNA: TGTGCCAGCACTGGGCAGTCGTCATTCAATCAGCCCCAGCATTTT
CDR3 protein: CASTGQSSFNQPQHF

D gene: TRBD1
V gene: TRBV5-1
J gene: TRBJ2-7
clone size: -
CDR3 DNA: TGCGCCAGCAGTGTCCCGGGACAGGGCCGCCGCTCCTACGAGCAGTACTTC
CDR3 protein: CASSVPGQGRRSYEQYF

D gene: -
V gene: TRBV28
J gene: TRBJ1-2
clone size: -
CDR3 DNA: TGTGCCAGCGAAACCGCGGCCAGGGAGGGGTATGGCTACACCTTC
CDR3 protein: CASETAAREGYGYTF

D gene: TRBD1
V gene: TRBV2
J gene: TRBJ2-2
clone size: many
CDR3 DNA: TGTGCCAGTACCGGGGGACAGGGCCTGGGGACCGGGGAGCTGTTTTTT
CDR3 protein: CASTGGQGLGTGELFF

D gene: TRBD1
V gene: TRBV4-1
J gene: TRBJ1-2
clone size: -
CDR3 DNA: TGCGCCAGCAGTCGGGACAGGGCTTCCAACTATGGCTACACCTTC
CDR3 protein: CASSRDRASNYGYTF

D gene: -
V gene: TRBV3-1/TRBV3-2
J gene: TRBJ1-4
clone size: -
CDR3 DNA: TGTGCCAGCAGCCAAGATCTGAGCACAGAAGACTCGGGAGAAAAACTGTTTTTT
CDR3 protein: CASSQDLSTEDSGEKLFF

D gene: -
V gene: TRBV2
J gene: TRBJ1-2
clone size: -
CDR3 DNA: TGTGCCAGCACCCTCGACAGGTCCCTCTATGGCTACACCTTC
CDR3 protein: CASTLDRSLYGYTF

D gene: TRBD1
V gene: TRBV19
J gene: TRBJ1-4
clone size: -
CDR3 DNA: TGTGCCAGTAGTCCAACCCCCGGGACAGCTAATGAAAAACTGTTTTTT
CDR3 protein: CASSPTPGTANEKLFF

D gene: TRBD2
V gene: TRBV28
J gene: TRBJ2-5
clone size: -
CDR3 DNA: TGTGCCAGCAGTACCCAAGCTAGCGGGAGTAGGGAGACCCAGTACTTC
CDR3 protein: CASSTQASGSRETQYF

D gene: TRBD1
V gene: TRBV4-2
J gene: TRBJ1-4
clone size: -
CDR3 DNA: TGTGCCAGCAGCCAAGAACGGCGGGACAGGAGAAATGAAAAACTGTTTTTT
CDR3 protein: CASSQERRDRRNEKLFF

D gene: TRBD2
V gene: TRBV19
J gene: TRBJ2-4
clone size: -
CDR3 DNA: TGTGCCAGTAGTTGGGGGGGAGGATTTGCCAAAAACATTCAGTACTTC
CDR3 protein: CASSWGGGFAKNIQYF

D gene: TRBD1
V gene: TRBV7-2
J gene: TRBJ1-1
clone size: -
CDR3 DNA: TGTGCCAGCAGCCGACAGGGGAACACTGAAGCTTTCTTT
CDR3 protein: CASSRQGNTEAFF

D gene: TRBD1
V gene: TRBV5-1
J gene: TRBJ1-2
clone size: -
CDR3 DNA: TGCGCCAGCAGCCAGGGACAGGGGAACACTAACTATGGCTACACCTTC
CDR3 protein: CASSQGQGNTNYGYTF

D gene: TRBD1
V gene: TRBV27
J gene: TRBJ1-1
clone size: -
CDR3 DNA: TGTGCCAGCAGTTCCTGGACAGGGGCGACTGAAGCTTTCTTT
CDR3 protein: CASSSWTGATEAFF

D gene: TRBD1
V gene: TRBV5-5
J gene: TRBJ1-1
clone size: -
CDR3 DNA: TGTGCCAGCAGCTTCGGGCAGGGGGCGCAAACTGAAGCTTTCTTT
CDR3 protein: CASSFGQGAQTEAFF

D gene: -
V gene: TRBV28
J gene: TRBJ1-4
clone size: -
CDR3 DNA: TGTGCCAGCAGTGTCCCAGGCGTTATTAATGAAAAACTGTTTTTT
CDR3 protein: CASSVPGVINEKLFF